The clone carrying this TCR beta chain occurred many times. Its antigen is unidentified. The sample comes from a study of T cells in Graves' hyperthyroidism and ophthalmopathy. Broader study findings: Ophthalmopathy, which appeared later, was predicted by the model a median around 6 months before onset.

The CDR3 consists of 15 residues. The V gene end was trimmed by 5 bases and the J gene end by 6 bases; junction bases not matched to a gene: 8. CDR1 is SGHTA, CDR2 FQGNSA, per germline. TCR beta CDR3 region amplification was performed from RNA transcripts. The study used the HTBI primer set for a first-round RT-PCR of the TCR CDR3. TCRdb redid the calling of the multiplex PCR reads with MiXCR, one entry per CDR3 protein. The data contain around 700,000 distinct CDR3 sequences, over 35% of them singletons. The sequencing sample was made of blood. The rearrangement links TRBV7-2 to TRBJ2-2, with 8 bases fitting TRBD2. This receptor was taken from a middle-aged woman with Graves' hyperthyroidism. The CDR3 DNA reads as TGTGCCAGCAGCGGTGGCGGGGGGCCGTCCGGGGAGCTGTTTTTT. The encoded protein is CASSGGGGPSGELFF. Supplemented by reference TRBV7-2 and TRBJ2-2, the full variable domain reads GAGVSQSPSNKVTEKGKDVELRCDPISGHTALYWYRQSLGQGLEFLIYFQGNSAPDKSGLPSDRFSAERTGGSVSTLTIQRTQQEDSAVYLCASSGGGGPSGELFFGEGSRLTVL.